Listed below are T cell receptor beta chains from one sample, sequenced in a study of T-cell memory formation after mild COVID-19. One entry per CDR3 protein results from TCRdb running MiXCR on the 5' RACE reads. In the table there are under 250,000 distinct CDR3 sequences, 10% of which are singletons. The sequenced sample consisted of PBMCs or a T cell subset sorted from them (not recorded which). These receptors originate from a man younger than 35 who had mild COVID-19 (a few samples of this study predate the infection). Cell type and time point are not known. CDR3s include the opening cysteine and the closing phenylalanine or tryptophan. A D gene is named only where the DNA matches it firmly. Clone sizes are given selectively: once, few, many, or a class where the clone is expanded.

TGTGCCACCAGTGAGTCACAGGGGGCGCAAGCACCCCTCCACTTT CATSESQGAQAPLHF 15 TRBD1 - TRBJ1-6 TRBV24-1
TGCGCCAGCAGTTCGGATTGGGGTATGGGCGGCTACACCTTC CASSSDWGMGGYTF 14 - few TRBJ1-2 TRBV5-1
TGCGCCAGCAGCCGGGACCGTCCCGGGTCGACTGAAGCTTTCTTT CASSRDRPGSTEAFF 15 - few TRBJ1-1 TRBV5-1
TGTGCCAGCACCCTTAGGAGGGGTAATGAAAAACTGTTTTTT CASTLRRGNEKLFF 14 - - TRBJ1-4 TRBV2
TGTGCCACCAGTGATTTCGGGCGGGGGCGTTCAGATACGCAGTATTTT CATSDFGRGRSDTQYF 16 - few TRBJ2-3 TRBV24-1
TGCGCCAGCAGTCATGGGGCCGGGGGCAGACCGAACTATGGCTACACCTTC CASSHGAGGRPNYGYTF 17 - - TRBJ1-2 TRBV23-1
TGCGCCAGCAGCTTGGCGGGGGGAGGCGCCACTGAAGCTTTCTTT CASSLAGGGATEAFF 15 - few TRBJ1-1 TRBV5-1
TGCGCCAGCAGCCCGCCCCAGGGACGTGGGCAAGAGACCCAGTACTTC CASSPPQGRGQETQYF 16 - - TRBJ2-5 TRBV5-1
TGCGCCAGCAGCCTCGAGCTAGCGGGGGTTTACAATGAGCAGTTCTTC CASSLELAGVYNEQFF 16 TRBD2 - TRBJ2-1 TRBV5-1
TGTGCCAGCAGCTTAACGGACGGTATTGAGGGTTCACCCCTCCACTTT CASSLTDGIEGSPLHF 16 - many TRBJ1-6 TRBV11-2
TGTGCCAGCAGCTCGGGACGGCCGGGACAGGGGCAGCCCCAGCATTTT CASSSGRPGQGQPQHF 16 TRBD1 many TRBJ1-5 TRBV7-8
TGCGCCAGCAGCGCCGGGACAACGGGGATTAATGAGCAGTTCTTC CASSAGTTGINEQFF 15 - - TRBJ2-1 TRBV5-1
TGCGCCAGCAGCTTGGGGACGTTGGACGGGGAGCTGTTTTTT CASSLGTLDGELFF 14 - few TRBJ2-2 TRBV5-1
TGTGCCTGGAACAGACAGGGGAACCAGCCCCAGCATTTT CAWNRQGNQPQHF 13 TRBD1 few TRBJ1-5 TRBV30
TGCAGCGGGGGGACAGGGGGAGGCACTGAAGCTTTCTTT CSGGTGGGTEAFF 13 TRBD1 - TRBJ1-1 TRBV29-1
TGTGCCATTGCAGGGATCAGCACAGATACGCAGTATTTT CAIAGISTDTQYF 13 - few TRBJ2-3 TRBV10-3
TGTGCCAGCGGACCCGGGACCAACACCGGGGAGCTGTTTTTT CASGPGTNTGELFF 14 - many TRBJ2-2 TRBV12-3/TRBV12-4
TGCGCCAGCAGCTTGGAACTAACAGGGGGCGGCTATGGCTACACCTTC CASSLELTGGGYGYTF 16 TRBD1 - TRBJ1-2 TRBV5-1
TGCGCCAGCAGCCAACCCCCGGGACTAGCGGATGCTACCGGGGAGCTGTTTTTT CASSQPPGLADATGELFF 18 TRBD2 - TRBJ2-2 TRBV4-1
TGTGCCAGCTCACCACCGTCCTCCTATAATGAAAAACTGTTTTTT CASSPPSSYNEKLFF 15 - few TRBJ1-4 TRBV18
TGCGCCAGCAGGGGCACTGCAGGGATAAACACTGAAGCTTTCTTT CASRGTAGINTEAFF 15 - many TRBJ1-1 TRBV5-1
TGTGCCAGCAGTGAAAATAGAAACACCATATATTTT CASSENRNTIYF 12 - few TRBJ1-3 TRBV6-5
TGTGCCAGCAGCGCCCAGGGGACCTATGGCTACACCTTC CASSAQGTYGYTF 13 - few TRBJ1-2 TRBV9
TGTGCTAGCAGCTTACGGTCACCCCTCCACTTT CASSLRSPLHF 11 - - TRBJ1-6 TRBV7-7
TGTGCCAGCAGACTGGGAGTAACTAGCACAGATACGCAGTATTTT CASRLGVTSTDTQYF 15 - many TRBJ2-3 TRBV6-5
TGTGCCAGCAGCTTAGGGCTAGCAGCAACCTTGGGAGATACGCAGTATTTT CASSLGLAATLGDTQYF 17 - many TRBJ2-3 TRBV7-2
TGTGCCAGCAGCCTTCGGGGGCACTCCTACGAGCAGTACTTC CASSLRGHSYEQYF 14 - - TRBJ2-7 TRBV3-1
TGCGCCAGCAGCTTCGGGACAGGAACAGATACGCAGTATTTT CASSFGTGTDTQYF 14 TRBD1 many TRBJ2-3 TRBV5-1
TGTGCCAGCAGCCCGTGGGGGAGCGGGGGAACAGATACGCAGTATTTT CASSPWGSGGTDTQYF 16 TRBD2 - TRBJ2-3 TRBV4-2
TGTGCCAGCAGCCCAAGGACCACGCACACCGGGGAGCTGTTTTTT CASSPRTTHTGELFF 15 - few TRBJ2-2 TRBV5-4
TGTGCCAGCAGCCCCCGGGACGGTGGGCACATTCAGTACTTC CASSPRDGGHIQYF 14 - - TRBJ2-4 TRBV11-1
TGCAGTGCTAGGGGACACCAAGAGACCCAGTACTTC CSARGHQETQYF 12 - few TRBJ2-5 TRBV20-1
TGCGCCAGCAGCTTGCCGGGTTCCGGGGAGCTGTTTTTT CASSLPGSGELFF 13 - many TRBJ2-2 TRBV5-1
TGTGCCAGCAGCCCGAACAGGGGACCCCAGCCCCAGCATTTT CASSPNRGPQPQHF 14 TRBD1 few TRBJ1-5 TRBV12-3/TRBV12-4
TGCGCCAGCAGCACCCCCGGGTCCGGAGAGACCCAGTACTTC CASSTPGSGETQYF 14 - - TRBJ2-5 TRBV5-1
TGCAGTGCTAGAGACCCGACTAGCGGGGGGTATAATGAGCAGTTCTTC CSARDPTSGGYNEQFF 16 TRBD2 - TRBJ2-1 TRBV20-1
TGTGCCAGTAGTCGAGACGGAGCGCAAACCTACGAGCAGTACTTC CASSRDGAQTYEQYF 15 - few TRBJ2-7 TRBV19
TGCGCCAGCAGCCAAGATTTCCATCTTCGGGGCTACACCTTC CASSQDFHLRGYTF 14 - - TRBJ1-2 TRBV4-3
TGTGCCAGCAGTCCCGGTTCGGGTCCAGAAAAACTGTTTTTT CASSPGSGPEKLFF 14 - few TRBJ1-4 TRBV6-5
TGTGCCAGCAGCTTAGGCCGACAGGGATATACGCAGTATTTT CASSLGRQGYTQYF 14 TRBD1 - TRBJ2-3 TRBV7-9
TGCGCCAGCAGCCAAGCATCGGTAGGGGACAAGTCAGATACGCAGTATTTT CASSQASVGDKSDTQYF 17 - many TRBJ2-3 TRBV4-3
TGTGCCAGCAGCCAGCGGGGGGGCTTTGGCAATGAGCAGTTCTTC CASSQRGGFGNEQFF 15 TRBD2 many TRBJ2-1 TRBV7-2
TGTGCCAGCAGCTTAGGAGGGACTAGGAACGGGGAGCTGTTTTTT CASSLGGTRNGELFF 15 TRBD2 few TRBJ2-2 TRBV11-2
TGCAGTGCCGGGCACCGGGACAGGGGATCGTATGGCTACACCTTC CSAGHRDRGSYGYTF 15 TRBD1 - TRBJ1-2 TRBV20-1
TGTGCCAGCAGAGTAATGAAGACCCAGTACTTC CASRVMKTQYF 11 - - TRBJ2-5 TRBV2
TGTGCCAGCAGCTCGTTAACGAACACTGAAGCTTTCTTT CASSSLTNTEAFF 13 - - TRBJ1-1 TRBV11-2
TGTGCCAGCAGCTTGGTGGCTGGAGACAGGGGTTTCTATGGCTACACCTTC CASSLVAGDRGFYGYTF 17 TRBD1 few TRBJ1-2 TRBV5-6
TGTGCCAGCACCCACGGCGGGACACCCATGGGGGACACTGAAGCTTTCTTT CASTHGGTPMGDTEAFF 17 - - TRBJ1-1 TRBV6-6
TGTGCCAGCAGTGAATCGGGGAAGGCGGATACGCAGTATTTT CASSESGKADTQYF 14 - - TRBJ2-3 TRBV25-1
TGCGCCAGCAGCGGTCGACAGGGGAGGGGTGAAGCTTTCTTT CASSGRQGRGEAFF 14 TRBD1 many TRBJ1-1 TRBV5-1
TGCGCCAGCAGCCAAGTGTTCTCGGGGGGCAAAGCTTTCTTT CASSQVFSGGKAFF 14 - few TRBJ1-1 TRBV4-1
TGTGCCAGCAGCGCGATGGGGGATGGAAACACCATATATTTT CASSAMGDGNTIYF 14 - - TRBJ1-3 TRBV7-8
TGTGCCACCAGTGATTTGCTTAATCAGCCCCAGCATTTT CATSDLLNQPQHF 13 - few TRBJ1-5 TRBV24-1
TGCGCCAGCAGCTTCGGGGCAGGGGGAGCCATTAATGAAAAACTGTTTTTT CASSFGAGGAINEKLFF 17 TRBD1 - TRBJ1-4 TRBV5-1
TGTGCCAGCAGTTACTCCTCGGAAGGGAATGGCTACACCTTC CASSYSSEGNGYTF 14 - - TRBJ1-2 TRBV6-2/TRBV6-3
TGTGCCAGCTTAAAGGGAGTATTCTCTGGAAACACCATATATTTT CASLKGVFSGNTIYF 15 - few TRBJ1-3 TRBV7-2
TGTGCCAGCAGCTTAAGCTCGGGACGGGATACGCAGTATTTT CASSLSSGRDTQYF 14 - many TRBJ2-3 TRBV7-2
TGCGCCAGCAGCCCCGACGTGTGGGTTGCCGGGGAGCTGTTTTTT CASSPDVWVAGELFF 15 - many TRBJ2-2 TRBV4-3
TGCGCCAGCAGCTTGTACATTAAGGGCTATGGCTACACCTTC CASSLYIKGYGYTF 14 - - TRBJ1-2 TRBV5-1
TGTGCTAGTGGTTTGGCCCCAGGGGTCCGGACCGGGGAGCTGTTTTTT CASGLAPGVRTGELFF 16 - few TRBJ2-2 TRBV12-5